The entry below gives a single T cell receptor (beta chain) sequence along with its context. The V and J ends lost 5 bases and 0 bases respectively, with 17 bases between them. CDR1 SGHAT and CDR2 FQNNGV come from the germline V gene. The CDR3 covers 16 residues. These data originate in a study of T cell changes during pregnancy in multiple sclerosis. Method: immunoSEQ multiplex PCR; TCRdb's copy keeps in-frame clones and lacks some. This table holds tens of thousands of clones, 90% found once. V is TRBV11-2 and J is TRBJ2-7; D is perhaps TRBD2 (5 bases). The sequencing here drew on peripheral blood, taken in the first trimester of pregnancy. The receptor comes from a female donor in good health, enrolled as a control in a pregnancy study. This CDR3 is CASSPIEGWSSYEQYF. As DNA, the CDR3 is TGTGCCAGCAGCCCAATCGAGGGTTGGAGCTCCTACGAGCAGTACTTC.